The TCR beta chain described here comes from a study of CD8+ T cells in alopecia areata. Study in general: The share of scalp area affected provided the severity score for treated patients. Study-level points and caveats: One nonresponder makes the tie between baseline CD8+ expansion and response uncertain.

Trimming at V came to 6 bases and at J to 3 bases, leaving 6 bases not matched to a gene. This CDR3 is built from 14 residues. The germline gives CDR1 SQVTM, CDR2 ANQGSEA. Sample treatment: oral pan-JAK inhibitor, 5-10 mg twice daily. As for this clone: Its antigen is as yet unknown.

Extracted from the samples, RNA was reverse transcribed into cDNA to serve as the sequencing template. TCRdb's copy holds only in-frame clones and misses some; the assay was immunoSEQ multiplex PCR. This sample has 160,000 or so clones, with less than 70% found just once. This chain joins TRBV29-1 and TRBJ1-2; 11 positions match TRBD1. The TCR was taken from a human donor with alopecia areata. The sequences come from CD4+ T cells sorted from blood, collected at week 4, from a patient treated with tofacitinib. The CDR3: CSVQGQGAHYGYTF. The CDR3 bases are TGCAGCGTCCAAGGACAGGGGGCCCACTATGGCTACACCTTC.